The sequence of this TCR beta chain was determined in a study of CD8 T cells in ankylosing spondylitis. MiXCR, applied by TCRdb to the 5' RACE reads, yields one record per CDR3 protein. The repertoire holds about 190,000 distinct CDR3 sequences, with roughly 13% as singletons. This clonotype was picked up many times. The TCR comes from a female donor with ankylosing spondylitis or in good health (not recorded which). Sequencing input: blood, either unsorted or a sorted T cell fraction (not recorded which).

CDR3 in amino acids: CATLTSGSEQFF. Here the CDR3 DNA reads TGTGCCACTCTGACTAGCGGGAGTGAGCAGTTCTTC. The V call is TRBV7-9, the J call TRBJ2-1; TRBD2 agrees at 12 bases. The CDR3 runs to 12 residues. CDR1 and CDR2 (germline): SEHNR, FQNEAQ (reference sequence). V trimming: 10 bases; J trimming: 9 bases; junction bases outside the gene matches: 4. The complete variable domain, with remaining parts taken from reference TRBV7-9 and TRBJ2-1, reads DTGVSQNPRHKITKRGQNVTFRCDPISEHNRLYWYRQTLGQGPEFLTYFQNEAQLEKSRLLSDRFSAERPKGSFSTLEIQRTEQGDSAMYLCATLTSGSEQFFGPGTRLTVL.